This T cell receptor beta chain came from a study of cytomegalovirus exposure and HLA in healthy donors (dated by TCRdb to 2016 to 2017). As for the study more broadly: An earlier analysis of approximately 640 of the donors reported about 290 Gb of sequence data and roughly 100 million unique TCR beta sequences from about 180 million T cells. High-throughput TCR immunosequencing, statistical association of individual TCRs with disease status, and machine learning were combined to predict cytomegalovirus infection status. A later analysis re-examined previously published TCR beta repertoires from just over 650 donors and added high-resolution HLA genotyping to investigate patterns of TCR occurrence. On average, around 240,000 unique TCR beta nucleotide sequences were sequenced per donor among some 420 genotyped donors of the cohort, with 15% to 20% of those sequences being non-productive. In addition to the first cohort of 666 subjects, a separate validation cohort of approximately 120 different subjects was used. An early release covering about 600 HLA-typed donors comprised roughly 300 gigabases of sequencing data and around 86 million unique TCR sequences. An earlier analysis of several hundred of the donors applied high-throughput TCR beta sequencing to assess whether each TCR beta V gene segment acted as functional or pseudogenic. All discovery cohort repertoires had been generated on a single sequencing platform. A later genetic analysis took genome-wide SNP genotypes for about 65% of the roughly 670 donors and used that subset as a discovery cohort. Donor age, sex, ethnicity and CMV serostatus were collected together with the repertoire data. Typing coverage varied by locus: roughly 620-630 donors for A, B, C, DRB1 and DQB1; approximately 520 for DQA1; nearly 610 for DPA1; 450 to 480 for DPB1. Rather than using new phenotypic data, the later analysis identified candidate immune exposures from TCR beta sequences and from how often those sequences occurred across donors. Among the approximately 400 genotyped donors, about 83% belonged to the genetic ancestry cluster associated with self-reported Caucasian donors. Using immunosequencing, the study profiled T cell repertoires from 500 to 800 subjects and related those repertoires to cytomegalovirus serostatus. The study was designed to test whether signatures of past pathogen exposure could be identified by cataloging public T cell receptors. HLA typing covered class I and class II loci at four-digit resolution. Roughly five DR-DQ haplotypes were handled as single units for association and clustering because linkage in the cohort was strong.

The CDR3 runs 16 residues from the cysteine to the phenylalanine. Here the CDR3 DNA is all that survives: 48 bases in frame from base 1. V is pared back by 8 bases and J by 4 bases, with 21 bases lying between the germline termini. The CDR1 and CDR2 encoded by the germline V gene (reference sequence) are MNHNY and SVGAGI. This clone was seen just once. What antigen it recognizes has not been identified. Per-base qualities were not stored, and no clone one base away is much larger. Summary of the overall study and its limitations: An association between a missense DCLRE1C variant and V-gene and J-gene trimming of TCR beta chains was found in a later genetic analysis and replicated in an independent cohort. A later analysis found that most CMV-associated TCR beta chains appeared HLA-restricted, with HLA associations seemingly driven largely by CMV exposure. Linkage disequilibrium might explain the correlated functional status among segregating V segments, but an unknown experimental factor could not be ruled out. Because the 87-base-pair reads could not distinguish some IMGT-functional V segments, including TRBV6-2 and TRBV6-3, those segments were excluded. Several of the top co-occurrence clusters appeared to be linked to parvovirus B19, influenza, CMV and Epstein-Barr virus, according to a later analysis. In an earlier analysis of under 600 of the donors, most TCR beta V segments were observed in productive rearrangements about 90% or about 30% of the time, broadly matching IMGT annotations. Immune exposure information for the cohort was limited to CMV serostatus. HLA typing was unavailable for some donors at each locus, so association tests used only the typed subset. According to a later analysis, TCR association rates differed among HLA loci, with DRB1 alleles showing the most associated TCRs and HLA-C alleles showing the fewest. The authors suggested that the approach could potentially be generalized to other disease states and immunological phenotypes. A total of about 150 TCR beta chains were listed by the study as associated with cytomegalovirus. Presence/absence analyses assumed roughly uniform sequencing depth across donors, an assumption that may not hold. Cytomegalovirus status was reported to be diagnosed by the classifier with high specificity and sensitivity in both the original and validation cohorts. In this cohort, only TCR beta chains were sequenced, and detectable features were limited by the absence of alpha or paired-chain data. A further reported finding was that TCR beta sequences accurately predicted the HLA-A and HLA-B alleles for most subjects in the first cohort. In a later genetic analysis, fewer N-insertions in productive TCRs were reported among donors in an Asian-associated ancestry cluster than the roughly 700-donor mean. A cluster of highly shared sequence variants was judged likely to represent a technical artifact of the sequencing pipeline. While some public TCRs were present in many individuals, most TCR sequences turned up only very rarely across donors. Because counts were too low, some 16 rarely observed V segments, including chromosome 9 orphons, were excluded from the earlier analysis of roughly 580 of the donors. In vitro tests confirmed that three of the cytomegalovirus-associated TCR beta chains recognize cytomegalovirus antigens. Strong co-occurrence of HLA alleles, especially DR and DQ, made assigning TCR associations to individual alleles difficult. In a later analysis, HLA-associated TCR beta chains were found to be more clonally expanded and to have lower generation probabilities than equally common non-associated chains. Specific HLA alleles were associated with 15,000 to 20,000 TCR beta sequences at a false discovery rate of 0.05 in a later analysis.

The protocol used for the library was the immunoSEQ multiplex PCR assay. A mixture of 60 forward primers for TCR Vbeta segments and 13 reverse primers for TCR Jbeta segments was used in the multiplex PCR. The CDR3 region of rearranged TCR beta genes was amplified from genomic DNA by a multiplex PCR assay. The amplified TCR beta libraries were sequenced on the Illumina HiSeq System as 87-base-pair reads. The authors processed their data as follows. Across the 640 or so repertoires, a later analysis counted 78 million or so unique TCR beta chains, around 10 million of which were shared by at least two donors. A nearest-neighbor algorithm error-corrected the raw reads and collapsed the reads into unique sequences, merging closely related sequences to remove PCR and sequencing errors. Alignment of CDR3 sequences to IMGT reference sequences was used to assign V, D and J gene segments. For a sequence to be retained, at least a six-nucleotide match to both a V gene segment and a J gene segment was required. Rearrangements were classified as productive when the CDR3 lacked stop codons and remained in frame with V and J, and all other rearrangements were classified as non-productive. CDR3 was defined by IMGT convention, running from the second conserved V-encoded cysteine to the conserved J-encoded phenylalanine. The earlier analysis of some 550 of the donors excluded any sequence lacking an unambiguous match to a single V gene segment. An earlier analysis of about 600 of the donors called V segments functional above 56.7% productive rearrangements and segregating when the between-donor standard deviation exceeded 5%. A statistical classification framework was built for diagnosing cytomegalovirus status from the catalog of TCR beta chain sequences. A later analysis assigned V and J genes by comparing TCR nucleotide sequences with IMGT/GENE-DB human TR gene sequences. The TCRdist pipeline was used in a later analysis to assign CDR3 sequences and most-parsimonious VDJ recombination scenarios. A later analysis defined each TCR beta chain by its CDR3 amino acid sequence plus V-gene family, and excluded reads lacking a unique V-gene family. As a way to deal with suspected cross-contamination and a sequencing artifact, a later analysis dropped nearly 600 nucleotide sequences that were highly shared and had low generation probability. A later analysis calculated a clonal expansion index for each public chain from normalized within-repertoire ranks of inferred template counts. In a later analysis, generation probabilities were computed with a VDJ recombination model fitted to out-of-frame rearrangements, and the resulting probabilities were checked against IGoR. In a later analysis, hypergeometric tests were used to score TCR-TCR, TCR-HLA and TCR-CMV co-occurrence, with a repertoire-size bias correction applied to TCR pairs. False discovery rates were estimated in a later analysis by permuting HLA or CMV assignments 20 times. A later analysis grouped co-occurring TCRs with DBSCAN, adding TCRdist sequence similarity when clustering within HLA-allele-positive subsets. Repertoires with fewer than 30,000 or more than 120,000 public chains, plus five repertoires with anomalous nucleotide sharing, were excluded from co-occurrence clustering. Here the immuneACCESS table is served through TCRdb, limited to in-frame sequences with V and J called. Missing clones are a known gap in these copies; in checked studies unresolved V genes cover under half, and the rest lacks a known reason. Clone size and the V and J calls come from that table; the DNA yielded D and trimming. In this sample the table shows around 130,000 clones, 70% to 85% of which occur a single time. The ten largest clones capture roughly 3% of the sample.

The cohort consisted of 650 to 850 healthy bone marrow donors. Cohort members were all nominally healthy when sampled, although unrecorded immune exposures were likely present. The donor was CMV seropositive and belonged to the group of 250 to 300 seropositive cohort members. Every donor gave a peripheral blood sample, and the peripheral blood mononuclear cells from that sample were used for TCR beta sequencing. The Qiagen DNeasy Blood Extraction Kit was used to extract genomic DNA from the blood cell samples. This chain is built from TRBV6-6 and TRBJ1-3; no D gene call is confident. This TCR was recovered from a young woman in good health and CMV-seropositive. Sequencing used PBMCs. The CDR3 corresponds to CASLLKGRGGGNTIYF. The bases are TGTGCCAGCCTTCTCAAAGGGCGAGGAGGGGGAAACACCATATATTTT.